This TCR beta chain stems from a study of T-cell reconstitution after alpha-beta-depleted transplantation in children. V was cut by 8 bases and J by 0 bases, with 14 bases left in between. CDR3 length equals 15 residues. Construction of the TCRbeta library involved unique molecular identifiers. TCRdb reanalysed the PCR reads using MiXCR and keeps one entry per CDR3 protein. The sample has around 800,000 distinct CDR3 sequences; roughly 15% are singletons. The rearrangement joins TRBV12-3 or TRBV12-4 to TRBJ2-1; maybe TRBD2 (6 bases). This receptor was taken from a male patient under 18 who had a stem cell transplant for acute lymphoblastic leukemia, so the T cells may come from the graft donor. The input for sequencing was PBMCs, mostly from graft donor cells, taken 360 days after TCRalphabeta/CD19-depleted stem cell transplant. The CDR3 nucleotides read TGTGCCAGCTCCTCCACGGGGGACTCCTACAATGAGCAGTTCTTC. Protein product: CASSSTGDSYNEQFF.